Listed below are T cell receptor beta chains from one sample, sequenced in a study of cytomegalovirus exposure and HLA in healthy donors. Sequencing used immunoSEQ multiplex PCR; TCRdb keeps in-frame clones, though not all of them. Here the sample spans some 130,000 clones, 78% being singletons. The sequencing input was PBMCs. These receptors were collected from a young woman in good health and CMV-seronegative. Both conserved end residues are part of each CDR3. The D gene is left open where the match is weak. Rows may omit the clone size; those that give it use once, few, many or a size class.

J: TRBJ2-7; length: 11; V: TRBV20-1; size: .; D: .; DNA: TGCAGTGCCGGCGGAACCTACGAGCAGTACTTC; CDR3: CSAGGTYEQYF
J: TRBJ2-3; length: 16; V: TRBV5-4; size: .; D: TRBD2; DNA: TGTGCCAGCAGCTTCCGATTAGCGGGAATCACAGATACGCAGTATTTT; CDR3: CASSFRLAGITDTQYF
J: TRBJ2-1; length: 15; V: TRBV6-5; size: .; D: TRBD1; DNA: TGTGCCAGCAGTCTGACAGGGGGCATATACAATGAGCAGTTCTTC; CDR3: CASSLTGGIYNEQFF
J: TRBJ2-5; length: 17; V: TRBV18; size: .; D: .; DNA: TGTGCCAGCTCACCAGCCCCCGGTCAGGGGAGTCGGGAGACCCAGTACTTC; CDR3: CASSPAPGQGSRETQYF
J: TRBJ1-2; length: 13; V: TRBV5-6; size: .; D: .; DNA: TGTGCCAGCAGCATCCTGGAAATGGGCCGCTACACCTTC; CDR3: CASSILEMGRYTF
J: TRBJ2-1; length: 13; V: TRBV9; size: once; D: .; DNA: TGTGCCAGCAGCCCCGGGTCAAACGGGGAGCAGTTCTTC; CDR3: CASSPGSNGEQFF
J: TRBJ2-1; length: 18; V: TRBV4-1; size: .; D: TRBD2; DNA: TGCGCCAGCAGCCGAGGGACTAGCGGGTTAGGCTCCTACAATGAGCAGTTCTTC; CDR3: CASSRGTSGLGSYNEQFF
J: TRBJ2-5; length: 15; V: TRBV5-4; size: .; D: TRBD2; DNA: TGTGCCAGCAGCTTTGGGGACCCTCGACGGGAGGCCCAGTACTTC; CDR3: CASSFGDPRREAQYF
J: TRBJ2-3; length: 11; V: TRBV15; size: .; D: .; DNA: TGTGCCTCAGGGGGGACAGATACGCAGTATTTT; CDR3: CASGGTDTQYF
J: TRBJ2-1; length: 12; V: TRBV6-6; size: .; D: .; DNA: TGTGCCAGTGCGATCCTACGCAATGAGCAGTTCTTC; CDR3: CASAILRNEQFF
J: TRBJ2-7; length: 14; V: TRBV9; size: .; D: TRBD1; DNA: TGTGCCAGCAGCCCGGGACAGGCCAACTACGAGCAGTACTTC; CDR3: CASSPGQANYEQYF
J: TRBJ2-1; length: 15; V: TRBV7-2; size: .; D: TRBD2; DNA: TGTGCCAGCAGCTTAAGCGGGAGCTCCTACAATGAGCAGTTCTTC; CDR3: CASSLSGSSYNEQFF
J: TRBJ1-1; length: 8; V: TRBV30; size: .; D: .; DNA: TGTGCCTTCTATGAAGCTTTCTTT; CDR3: CAFYEAFF
J: TRBJ2-7; length: 14; V: TRBV30; size: .; D: TRBD1; DNA: TGTGCCTGGAGTTATGGGACAGGGAACTACGAGCAGTACTTC; CDR3: CAWSYGTGNYEQYF
J: TRBJ2-3; length: 14; V: TRBV19; size: .; D: TRBD1; DNA: TGTGCCAGTAGCTCTTCGACAGGGGGGAATACGCAGTATTTT; CDR3: CASSSSTGGNTQYF
J: TRBJ1-5; length: 14; V: TRBV6-5; size: few; D: .; DNA: TGTGCCAGCAGTTACTCGAGTGGTGGTCAGCCCCAGCATTTT; CDR3: CASSYSSGGQPQHF
J: TRBJ2-1; length: 18; V: TRBV4-2; size: .; D: TRBD2; DNA: TGTGCCAGCAGCCAAGGGCTGTTACGGGAGGCGAGTTACAATGAGCAGTTCTTC; CDR3: CASSQGLLREASYNEQFF
J: TRBJ2-1; length: 15; V: TRBV6-4; size: few; D: TRBD2; DNA: TGTGCCAGCCAACCCGGGACTAGCGGGACTGATGAGCAGTTCTTC; CDR3: CASQPGTSGTDEQFF
J: TRBJ1-5; length: 18; V: TRBV7-9; size: .; D: TRBD1; DNA: TGTGCCAGCAGATATCGGACAGGGGGCACGGTTAGCAATCAGCCCCAGCATTTT; CDR3: CASRYRTGGTVSNQPQHF
J: TRBJ1-1; length: 13; V: TRBV25-1; size: .; D: TRBD1; DNA: TGTGCCAGCAGCATCCGGACAGGGGTACGAGCTTTCTTT; CDR3: CASSIRTGVRAFF
J: TRBJ2-7; length: 15; V: TRBV6-6; size: .; D: .; DNA: TGTGCCAGCGGCGGGGGCGGGGGCGCAATCGGCGAGCAGTACTTC; CDR3: CASGGGGGAIGEQYF
J: TRBJ1-1; length: 18; V: TRBV19; size: .; D: TRBD1; DNA: TGTGCCAGTAGTCCAGCCCCGTCAGGGGGATTCTTAACGGGGGAAGCTTTCTTT; CDR3: CASSPAPSGGFLTGEAFF
J: TRBJ2-6; length: 16; V: TRBV6-5; size: .; D: TRBD1; DNA: TGTGCCAGCAGTTACGTAACAGGGGTCGGGGCCAACGTCCTGACTTTC; CDR3: CASSYVTGVGANVLTF
J: TRBJ2-6; length: 17; V: TRBV11-2; size: few; D: .; DNA: TGTGCCAGCAGCTCCTCGGGACTGGATTCTGGGGCCAACGTCCTGACTTTC; CDR3: CASSSSGLDSGANVLTF
J: TRBJ1-2; length: 13; V: TRBV10-3; size: .; D: TRBD1; DNA: TGTGCCATCAGTGAAGGGACAGGGCCCGGCTACACCTTC; CDR3: CAISEGTGPGYTF
J: TRBJ2-6; length: 19; V: TRBV18; size: .; D: TRBD1; DNA: TGTGCCAGCTCACCGCTCCCGCCAGGGGGCCCTTCTGGGGCCAACGTCCTGACTTTC; CDR3: CASSPLPPGGPSGANVLTF
J: TRBJ2-1; length: 17; V: TRBV7-6; size: once; D: TRBD2; DNA: TGTGCCAGCAGCTTATATCAAGGGAGGGCCGGGTACAATGAGCAGTTCTTC; CDR3: CASSLYQGRAGYNEQFF
J: TRBJ1-1; length: 15; V: TRBV27; size: .; D: .; DNA: TGTGCCAGCAGTTGGGTGTGGGGGGACTACACTGAAGCTTTCTTT; CDR3: CASSWVWGDYTEAFF
J: TRBJ2-1; length: 16; V: TRBV6-5; size: .; D: .; DNA: TGTGCCAGCAGTTACTCTGAGAGCGCGTTCTACAATGAGCAGTTCTTC; CDR3: CASSYSESAFYNEQFF
J: TRBJ2-3; length: 13; V: TRBV6-1; size: once; D: .; DNA: TGTGCCAGCACGTCAAGCTCCACAGATACGCAGTATTTT; CDR3: CASTSSSTDTQYF
J: TRBJ1-1; length: 14; V: TRBV7-9; size: .; D: TRBD1; DNA: TGTGCCAGCAGCTTGGGGACAGGCTTGACTGAAGCTTTCTTT; CDR3: CASSLGTGLTEAFF
J: TRBJ1-5; length: 14; V: TRBV6-6; size: .; D: .; DNA: TGTGCCAGCAGTTACAGGGGGTACGATCAGCCCCAGCATTTT; CDR3: CASSYRGYDQPQHF
J: TRBJ2-1; length: 13; V: TRBV4-2; size: .; D: .; DNA: TGTGCCAGCAGCCCCCTGTCCTACAATGAGCAGTTCTTC; CDR3: CASSPLSYNEQFF
J: TRBJ1-1; length: 15; V: TRBV6-5; size: .; D: TRBD1; DNA: TGTGCCAGCAGTTCCGACGGACAGGAGAACACTGAAGCTTTCTTT; CDR3: CASSSDGQENTEAFF
J: TRBJ1-2; length: 13; V: TRBV11-2; size: .; D: .; DNA: TGTGCCAGCAGCCACGGGGGAGGGGATGGCTACACCTTC; CDR3: CASSHGGGDGYTF
J: TRBJ1-2; length: 14; V: TRBV18; size: .; D: .; DNA: TGTGCCAGCTCACCAGACAGGCGCTACTATGGCTACACCTTC; CDR3: CASSPDRRYYGYTF
J: TRBJ1-1; length: 14; V: TRBV27; size: .; D: TRBD1; DNA: TGTGCCAGCAGTTTGGGACAGCGGAACACTGAAGCTTTCTTT; CDR3: CASSLGQRNTEAFF
J: TRBJ2-2; length: 17; V: TRBV4-2; size: .; D: .; DNA: TGTGCCAGCAGCCAAGATGTGGGGCCCGGCCCCCCCGGGGAGCTGTTTTTT; CDR3: CASSQDVGPGPPGELFF
J: TRBJ2-5; length: 16; V: TRBV5-4; size: few; D: TRBD2; DNA: TGTGCCAGCAGCCCCCCCGGGGCGGGAGCAAGCGAGACCCAGTACTTC; CDR3: CASSPPGAGASETQYF